What follows are 7 T cell receptor beta chains derived from one specimen sequenced in a study of CD8+ T cells in alopecia areata. It was cDNA, reverse transcribed from extracted RNA, that served as the sequencing template. Here immunoSEQ multiplex PCR was the method, and the copy in TCRdb shows in-frame clones only, minus some. This sample has 20,000 to 30,000 clones; around 50% occur once, and the top ten carry around 30%. Specimen: NKG2D-high CD8+ T cells sorted from blood. The receptors derive from a human donor with alopecia areata.

This clone appeared a few times. V is TRBV6-5 and J is TRBJ2-1, with D possibly matching TRBD2 (6 bases). V was clipped by 6 bases and J by 0 bases, with 12 bases between them. CDR1 is MNHEY, CDR2 SVGAGI, per germline. The CDR3 runs 15 residues. The CDR3 protein is CASRIAESSYNEQFF. The DNA of the CDR3 is TGTGCCAGCAGGATAGCGGAGAGCTCCTACAATGAGCAGTTCTTC.

Points on this clone: The same CDR3 can be traced to other DNA sequences in this sample. The V call is TRBV27, the J call TRBJ1-1; a possible D gene is TRBD1 (5 bases). The germline gives CDR1 MNHEY, CDR2 SMNVEV (reference sequence). This CDR3 spans 13 amino acids. V lost 3 bases and J lost 6, with 11 bases in between. Here the CDR3 reads CASSFGQGAEAFF. Here the CDR3 DNA reads TGTGCCAGCAGTTTCGGGCAGGGCGCTGAAGCTTTCTTT.

Here the CDR3 DNA reads TGTGCCAGCAGTACGGGACTAGCGACCTACGAGCAGTACTTC. It specifies CASSTGLATYEQYF. V gene TRBV5-5 combines with J gene TRBJ2-7; 10 nucleotides align to TRBD2. The CDR3 covers 14 residues. J was trimmed by 2 bases and V by 5 bases; bases with no gene match: 4. Per the germline V gene, CDR1 is SGHKS and CDR2 is YYEKEE (reference sequence).

This chain uses TRBV4-1 with TRBJ1-1; possible D gene TRBD1, 5 bases. The CDR3 contains 15 residues. Trimming removed 6 bases from V and 4 bases from J, with 18 bases in between. CDR1 is MGHRA, CDR2 YSYEKL, per germline. CDR3 nucleotides: TGCGCCAGCAGGAAAACGGACACCACTATCACTGAAGCTTTCTTT. Translated: CASRKTDTTITEAFF.

V and J are TRBV11-2 and TRBJ2-1; D remains ambiguous. Germline CDR1 SGHAT, CDR2 FQNNGV. V was cut by 5 bases and J by 0 bases, with 11 bases left in between. The CDR3 is 15 residues long. The DNA of the CDR3 is TGTGCCAGCAGCCCTGGCGCAAGCTCCTACAATGAGCAGTTCTTC. It encodes CASSPGASSYNEQFF. Using reference TRBV11-2 and TRBJ2-1 for the parts outside the CDR3, the full variable domain is EAGVAQSPRYKIIEKRQSVAFWCNPISGHATLYWYQQILGQGPKLLIQFQNNGVVDDSQLPKDRFSAERLKGVDSTLKIQPAKLEDSAVYLCASSPGASSYNEQFFGPGTRLTVL.

The rearrangement joins TRBV27 to TRBJ2-3, with TRBD2 identical over 11 bases. Trimming took 5 bases from V and 6 from J; bases not matched to a gene: 10. Germline CDR1 and CDR2: MNHEY and SMNVEV (reference sequence). This CDR3 comprises 16 residues. The chain's CDR3 is CASSQKGLAVVDTQYF. Written as DNA, the CDR3 is TGTGCCAGCAGTCAAAAGGGACTAGCGGTAGTCGATACGCAGTATTTT.

This clone turned up a few times. V gene TRBV7-9 combines with J gene TRBJ2-1; D possibly corresponds to TRBD2 (6 bases). Trimming pared 8 bases from V and 7 bases from J, leaving 12 bases between. This CDR3 has 12 amino acids. Germline V gives CDR1 SEHNR, CDR2 FQNEAQ (reference sequence). The CDR3 loop reads CASPGVGNEQFF. CDR3 coding DNA: TGTGCCAGCCCGGGAGTGGGGAATGAGCAGTTCTTC.